The T cell receptor (beta chain) described here comes from a study of blood T cell repertoires in COVID-19. V lost 6 bases and J lost 0, with 12 bases in between. Germline V gives CDR1 LNHDA, CDR2 SQIVND (reference sequence). The CDR3 length is 14 residues. Produced via immunoSEQ multiplex PCR; TCRdb's table is partial and in-frame only. The data contain about 180,000 clones, over 75% of them singletons. Input material: PBMCs or T cells enriched from blood (not recorded which). The V call is TRBV19, the J call TRBJ2-7, with a possible D match to TRBD1 (6 bases). This TCR derives from a woman aged 45-59 years who had recovered from COVID-19. The CDR3 DNA sequence: TGTGCCAGTAGATTTGACAGGAGCTCCTACGAGCAGTACTTC. Translating it yields CASRFDRSSYEQYF.